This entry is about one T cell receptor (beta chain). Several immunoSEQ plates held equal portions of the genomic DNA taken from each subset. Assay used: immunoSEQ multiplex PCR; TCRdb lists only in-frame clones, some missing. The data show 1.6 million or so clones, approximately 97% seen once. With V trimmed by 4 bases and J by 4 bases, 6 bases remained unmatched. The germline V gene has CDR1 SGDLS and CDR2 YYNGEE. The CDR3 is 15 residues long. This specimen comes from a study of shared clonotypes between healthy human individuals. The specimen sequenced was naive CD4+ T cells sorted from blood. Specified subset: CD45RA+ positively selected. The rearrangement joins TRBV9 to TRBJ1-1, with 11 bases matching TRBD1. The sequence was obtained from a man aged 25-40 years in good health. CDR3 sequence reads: CASSRGGQGGTEAFF. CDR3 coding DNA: TGTGCCAGCAGCAGAGGGGGACAGGGGGGCACTGAAGCTTTCTTT.